This paragraph covers one T cell receptor beta chain sequence. The antigen is unknown. This sample is drawn from a study of OX40 agonist ivuxolimab in advanced cancers. Study-level background: Intravenous ivuxolimab at 0.01 to 10 mg/kg was given to patients every 2 weeks. Earlier anti-PD-1, anti-PD-L1 or anti-CTLA-4 therapy was permitted; 30% to 50% had received some.

TCRdb's table, derived via immunoSEQ multiplex PCR, lists solely in-frame clones and lacks some. The repertoire holds just under 75,000 clones, 80% to 95% seen once, with roughly 0.45% in the top ten. From germline, CDR1 is ENHRY and CDR2 SYGVKD. Trimming stripped 0 bases from V and 2 bases from J, with 7 bases between. The CDR3 length is 14 residues. Study-wide points: The mean number of expanded clones was higher in CD8+ T cells than in CD4+. Dose levels from 0.1 to 3.0 mg/kg saw CD4+ and CD8+ blood T cells expand clonally by week 6.

This receptor was obtained from an adult with an advanced solid tumor such as melanoma, head and neck, liver or kidney cancer. This material consisted of CD4+ or CD8+ T cells sorted from blood, taken in a trial of the OX40 agonist ivuxolimab. V is TRBV10-3 and J is TRBJ1-2; D gene ambiguous. CDR3 sequence (DNA): TGTGCCATCAGTGAGTCGCAGGACAACTATGGCTACACCTTC. This gives the protein CAISESQDNYGYTF.